A selection of T cell receptor beta chains follows, all from one sample in a study of T cells in Graves' hyperthyroidism and ophthalmopathy. Each CDR3 protein is one row after TCRdb ran MiXCR on the multiplex PCR reads. The table has some 370,000 distinct CDR3 sequences, about 15% seen once; the top ten hold 34%. The sample consisted of blood. The receptors derive from a woman aged 25 to 39 with Graves' hyperthyroidism that later progressed to Graves' ophthalmopathy. Each CDR3 is given without its conserved first and last residue. The D gene is left open where the match is weak.

d_gene	v_gene	j_gene	CDR3aa
-	TRBV28	TRBJ2-1	ASRGADYSTPSFNNEQF
TRBD2	TRBV9	TRBJ2-1	ASSVEPQTSGNNEQF
-	TRBV6-6	TRBJ1-3	ASSYGNTIY
-	TRBV20-1	TRBJ2-1	SARVRDYNEQF
-	TRBV5-1	TRBJ2-7	ASSIHSIPYEQY
-	TRBV20-1	TRBJ2-7	SAEDGSYEQY
TRBD1	TRBV11-2	TRBJ2-5	ASSLTQGEETQY
-	TRBV29-1	TRBJ2-3	SVVAGTHTDTQY
-	TRBV28	TRBJ1-5	ASSFGSNNQPQH
-	TRBV14	TRBJ1-6	ASSQDTPWTYSPLH
-	TRBV2	TRBJ2-7	ASNEGTYERY
TRBD1	TRBV2	TRBJ2-5	AATIGRTGGANIETQY
-	TRBV20-1	TRBJ1-1	SLSNPNTEAF
-	TRBV5-1	TRBJ1-1	ASSLGHAARSTEAF
TRBD2	TRBV6-1	TRBJ2-3	ASSEGGSGVRTDTQY
-	TRBV28	TRBJ1-5	ASSLRSWAPSNQPQH
-	TRBV29-1	TRBJ1-1	SVEWAANTEAF
-	TRBV5-1	TRBJ1-4	ASSLKPQSVGEKLF
-	TRBV27	TRBJ1-5	ASSFPHQPQH
TRBD2	TRBV20-1	TRBJ2-7	SARDLREAFYEQY
-	TRBV25-1	TRBJ2-3	ASSERASTDTQY
TRBD2	TRBV6-2/TRBV6-3	TRBJ2-3	ASSLLAGGGDTQY
-	TRBV12-3/TRBV12-4	TRBJ2-7	ASSFSDSQPSYEQY
-	TRBV7-2	TRBJ1-5	ASSLAEWSPQH
-	TRBV29-1	TRBJ1-2	SVGAGPYYGYT
-	TRBV2	TRBJ2-1	ASSEVLAGNNEQF